The 24 T cell receptor beta chains below come from one sample, sequenced in a study of T cells in Graves' hyperthyroidism and ophthalmopathy. Template material for amplifying TCR beta CDR3 regions consisted of RNA transcripts. The TCR CDR3 was amplified in a first-round RT-PCR using the HTBI primer set. TCRdb processed the multiplex PCR reads anew with MiXCR; each CDR3 protein has one entry. The sample contains over 150,000 distinct CDR3 sequences, around 16% of which appear only once. Input material: blood. These receptors all come from a woman in her forties or fifties with Graves' hyperthyroidism.

This clonotype was observed at least ten times. The chain links TRBV11-3 to TRBJ2-1; perhaps D is TRBD1 or TRBD2 (5 bases each). V gave up 7 bases and J gave up 0 bases, with 10 bases separating them. Germline values: CDR1 SGHNT, CDR2 YENEEA. The CDR3 length is 14 residues. CDR3 sequence (DNA): TGTGCCAGCATGGGGGAAAGCTCCTACAATGAGCAGTTCTTC. Protein sequence: CASMGESSYNEQFF.

J is TRBJ2-7 and V is TRBV18; TRBD1 aligns across 9 bases. V was pared by 8 bases and J by 6 bases, with 5 bases of the junction left unmatched. The CDR3 covers 12 residues. Germline CDR1 KGHSH, CDR2 LQKENI. The CDR3 reads CASQKQGAEQYF. The CDR3 DNA reads TGTGCCAGCCAAAAACAGGGGGCCGAGCAGTACTTC.

The sample holds many counts of this clonotype. The chain combines TRBV28 with TRBJ2-1; D remains ambiguous. The V end lost 6 bases, the J end lost 1 base, and 13 bases lay between the germline ends. The CDR3 sequence is 15 residues long. Per germline, CDR1 MDHEN and CDR2 SYDVKM. The CDR3 region is CASSPSWISYNEQFF. CDR3 DNA: TGTGCCAGCAGCCCCTCTTGGATATCCTACAATGAGCAGTTCTTC. The complete variable domain, with remaining parts taken from reference TRBV28 and TRBJ2-1, reads DVKVTQSSRYLVKRTGEKVFLECVQDMDHENMFWYRQDPGLGLRLIYFSYDVKMKEKGDIPEGYSVSREKKERFSLILESASTNQTSMYLCASSPSWISYNEQFFGPGTRLTVL.

This clonotype was detected ten times or more. This chain links TRBV27 with TRBJ1-1; D remains ambiguous. This CDR3 is built from 15 residues. V was pared by 2 bases and J by 6 bases, with 16 bases between. In germline, CDR1 is MNHEY, CDR2 SMNVEV (reference sequence). The CDR3 DNA is TGTGCCAGCAGTTTAGCGGGTGCAGGCAAGGCTGAAGCTTTCTTT. The encoded protein is CASSLAGAGKAEAFF.

This clonotype was recorded at least ten times. The chain combines TRBV24-1 with TRBJ2-7; TRBD2 aligns across 13 bases. This CDR3 has 14 residues. V shed 12 bases and J 7 bases; nucleotides not matched to a gene: 11. Germline CDR1 KGHDR, CDR2 SFDVKD. This CDR3 is CASTSGRATGEQYF. Written as DNA, the CDR3 is TGTGCCTCAACTAGCGGGAGGGCTACGGGTGAGCAGTACTTC.

V is TRBV11-2 and J is TRBJ2-3; the D is unclear. V was pared by 5 bases and J by 1 base, with 10 bases between. Germline assignment: CDR1 SGHAT and CDR2 FQNNGV. This CDR3 has 14 amino acids. The CDR3 bases are TGTGCCAGCAGCAGGGTTTCACGCACAGATACGCAGTATTTT. Protein product: CASSRVSRTDTQYF.

The chain carries TRBV9 and TRBJ2-7; 7 positions agree with TRBD2. The CDR3 has 15 residues. Germline V gene sequence: CDR1 SGDLS, CDR2 YYNGEE. V was clipped by 3 bases and J by 2 bases; unmatched bases: 8. The CDR3 reads CASSASGVGPYEQYF. Written as DNA, the CDR3 is TGTGCCAGCAGCGCAAGCGGGGTAGGCCCCTACGAGCAGTACTTC.

The chain is built from TRBV14 and TRBJ2-1, with 7 bases fitting TRBD1. The ends lost 4 bases at V and 1 base at J; junction bases unmatched: 4. The CDR3 contains 15 residues. The germline CDR1 and CDR2 sequences are SGHDN and FVKESK. CDR3 residues: CASSPIQGSYNEQFF. The CDR3 DNA is TGTGCCAGCAGCCCAATACAGGGGTCCTACAATGAGCAGTTCTTC.

There are a few counts of this clonotype. The V call is TRBV12-3 or TRBV12-4, the J call TRBJ1-3; D is perhaps TRBD1 (5 bases). The CDR3 is made up of 14 amino acids. Trimming took 7 bases from V and 0 from J, leaving 10 bases between them. CDR3 nucleotide sequence: TGTGCCAGCAAACCGGGGGGCTCTGGAAACACCATATATTTT. The encoded protein is CASKPGGSGNTIYF.

The chain employs TRBV28 and TRBJ1-5; no clear D. V lost 11 bases and J lost 2, with 19 bases in between. The germline CDR1 and CDR2 sequences are MDHEN and SYDVKM. CDR3 length equals 15 residues. The CDR3 DNA is TGTGCCTCACAACCGGGAGTCAAGGGCAATCAGCCCCAGCATTTT. Translation: CASQPGVKGNQPQHF.

The V call is TRBV19, the J call TRBJ1-2; no clear D gene. Trimming took 5 bases from V and 7 from J, leaving 14 bases between them. The V gene's germline CDR1 is LNHDA and CDR2 SQIVND (reference sequence). This CDR3 is built from 13 residues. The DNA for the CDR3 is TGTGCCAGTAGTCCCGGCTCCTGGGGTGGCTACACCTTC. Protein: CASSPGSWGGYTF.

The table lists this clonotype with many counts. The chain recombines TRBV3-1 with TRBJ1-4; D unresolved. Germline CDR1 is LGHDT and CDR2 is YNNKEL (reference sequence). The germline V and J ends were trimmed by 1 base and 2 bases, with 8 bases remaining between them. The CDR3 has 15 residues. The CDR3 protein is CASSQGLGTNEKLFF. In nucleotides, the CDR3 is TGTGCCAGCAGCCAAGGCCTGGGGACTAATGAAAAACTGTTTTTT.

The V call is TRBV19, the J call TRBJ2-1; 12 bases map to TRBD2. CDR1 is LNHDA, CDR2 SQIVND, per germline (reference sequence). After removal of 6 bases from V and 9 bases from J, the junction contained 6 bases not matched to a gene. This CDR3 spans 14 amino acids. CDR3 in amino acids: CASRTSGSSSEQFF. The CDR3 DNA sequence: TGTGCCAGTAGGACTAGCGGGAGTAGTAGTGAGCAGTTCTTC.

This clonotype came up once. V gene TRBV11-2 combines with J gene TRBJ2-7; D gene unclear. This CDR3 spans 14 amino acids. V was cut by 3 bases and J by 1 base, with 10 bases left in between. Germline V gene data show CDR1 as SGHAT and CDR2 as FQNNGV. The CDR3 nucleotides are TGTGCCAGCAGCTTGATGAGACTTTCCTACGAGCAGTACTTC. Amino acid sequence: CASSLMRLSYEQYF. Variable domain in full (rest from reference TRBV11-2 and TRBJ2-7): EAGVAQSPRYKIIEKRQSVAFWCNPISGHATLYWYQQILGQGPKLLIQFQNNGVVDDSQLPKDRFSAERLKGVDSTLKIQPAKLEDSAVYLCASSLMRLSYEQYFGPGTRLTVT.

This clonotype was recorded at least ten times. The V and J genes are TRBV6-1 and TRBJ2-7, with 10 positions matching TRBD1. V shed 7 bases and J 7 bases; nucleotides not matched to a gene: 10. This CDR3 region has 14 residues. The germline CDR1 and CDR2 sequences are MNHNS and SASEGT. The CDR3 DNA sequence: TGTGCCAGCAAGCAGGGACAGGGGTCGCGTGAGCAGTACTTC. This sequence encodes CASKQGQGSREQYF.

The gene calls are TRBV6-2 or TRBV6-3 and TRBJ1-1; maybe TRBD1 (5 bases). Germline V gives CDR1 MNHEY, CDR2 SVGEGT. The V gene lost 5 bases and the J gene lost 1 base, with 14 bases spanning the gap. The CDR3 runs 15 residues. The CDR3: CASSIRQISNTEAFF. The DNA of the CDR3 is TGTGCCAGCAGTATCCGACAGATTTCGAACACTGAAGCTTTCTTT.

This clonotype was recorded many times. The V and J genes are TRBV15 and TRBJ2-2, with D unclear. Germline assignment: CDR1 LNHNV and CDR2 YYDKDF (reference sequence). The CDR3 is 16 residues long. V was pared by 8 bases and J by 0 bases, with 16 bases between. The CDR3 is CATVPGAAPNTGELFF. Here the CDR3 DNA reads TGTGCCACCGTACCGGGTGCGGCCCCGAACACCGGGGAGCTGTTTTTT.

The chain combines TRBV6-5 with TRBJ1-2; D is unresolved. The germline V gene encodes CDR1 MNHEY and CDR2 SVGAGI. This CDR3 spans 13 amino acids. With 3 bases removed from V and 2 bases from J, the gap between germline ends came to 7 bases. The DNA of the CDR3 is TGTGCCAGCAGTTATGCTAGGAACTATGGCTACACCTTC. It translates to CASSYARNYGYTF.

A few counts support this clonotype. V usage is TRBV14 and J usage is TRBJ2-1, with TRBD1 identical over 8 bases. Germline values: CDR1 SGHDN, CDR2 FVKESK. CDR3 length: 13 residues. After removal of 3 bases from V and 13 bases from J, the junction contained 8 bases not matched to a gene. The CDR3 region is CASSHKTGGEQFF. The CDR3 nucleotides are TGTGCCAGCAGCCACAAAACAGGGGGTGAACAGTTCTTC. Complete variable domain (other parts from reference TRBV14 and TRBJ2-1): EAGVTQFPSHSVIEKGQTVTLRCDPISGHDNLYWYRRVMGKEIKFLLHFVKESKQDESGMPNNRFLAERTGGTYSTLKVQPAELEDSGVYFCASSHKTGGEQFFGPGTRLTVL.

This clonotype was recorded many times. The chain uses TRBV20-1 and TRBJ1-5; a weak D match, TRBD1 (5 bases). The germline V gene encodes CDR1 DFQATT and CDR2 SNEGSKA (reference sequence). Deletions cut 3 bases from V and 5 bases from J, with 8 bases between. This CDR3 contains 12 residues. The CDR3 protein is CSASRGDQPQHF. The CDR3 nucleotides are TGCAGTGCTAGCCGGGGGGATCAGCCCCAGCATTTT.

The table lists this clonotype with many counts. The chain couples TRBV7-3 to TRBJ2-1, with D maybe TRBD1 (5 bases). Trimming took off 3 bases at V and 9 bases at J, with 12 bases between the two ends. The germline V gene has CDR1 SGHTA and CDR2 FQGTGA. The CDR3 has 13 residues. Here the CDR3 reads CASSFPGRGEQFF. CDR3 nucleotide sequence: TGTGCCAGCAGCTTCCCCGGTAGGGGTGAGCAGTTCTTC.

This clonotype was seen many times. V is TRBV28 and J is TRBJ1-2; TRBD1 matches at 12 bases. This CDR3 has 15 residues. Germline CDR1 reads MDHEN; CDR2 reads SYDVKM. V lost 7 bases and J lost 8; bases outside the gene matches: 11. Written as DNA, the CDR3 is TGTGCCAGCACATCGACGGGACAGGGGGCTCGGGGCTACACCTTC. Residues: CASTSTGQGARGYTF.

The sample holds many counts of this clonotype. The chain recombines TRBV3-1 with TRBJ2-7; TRBD2 might be the D (5 bases). The germline gives CDR1 LGHDT, CDR2 YNNKEL (reference sequence). V was pared by 5 bases and J by 6 bases, with 20 bases between. CDR3 length equals 15 residues. The DNA of the CDR3 is TGTGCCAGCAGCTCTAGAGCAGGAGGTCACGCCGAGCAGTACTTC. It codes for CASSSRAGGHAEQYF.

The chain couples TRBV11-3 to TRBJ2-3; no firm D call. The V gene's germline CDR1 is SGHNT and CDR2 YENEEA. This CDR3 comprises 15 residues. V was pared by 4 bases and J by 2 bases, with 13 bases between. CDR3 DNA sequence: TGTGCCAGCAGCTCTACCCGACTCCTCACAGATACGCAGTATTTT. Amino acids: CASSSTRLLTDTQYF.